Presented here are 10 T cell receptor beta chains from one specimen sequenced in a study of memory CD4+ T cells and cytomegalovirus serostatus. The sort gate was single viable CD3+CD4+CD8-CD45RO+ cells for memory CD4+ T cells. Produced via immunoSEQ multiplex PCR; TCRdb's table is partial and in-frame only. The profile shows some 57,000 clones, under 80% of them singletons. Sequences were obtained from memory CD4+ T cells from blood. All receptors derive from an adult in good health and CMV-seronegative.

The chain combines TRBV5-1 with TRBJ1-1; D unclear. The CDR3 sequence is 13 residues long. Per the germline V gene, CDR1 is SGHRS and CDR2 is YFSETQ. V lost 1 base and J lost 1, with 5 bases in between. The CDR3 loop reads CASSLKGNTEAFF. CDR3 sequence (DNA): TGCGCCAGCAGCTTGAAAGGGAACACTGAAGCTTTCTTT.

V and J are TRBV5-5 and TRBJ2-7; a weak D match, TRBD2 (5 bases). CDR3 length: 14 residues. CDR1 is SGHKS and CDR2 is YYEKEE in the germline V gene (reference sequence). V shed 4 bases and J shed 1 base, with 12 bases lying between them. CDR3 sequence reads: CASSTRAGSYEQYF. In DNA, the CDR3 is TGTGCCAGCAGCACGAGGGCAGGATCCTACGAGCAGTACTTC.

CDR3 region: CASTPDRVNTEAFF. Here the CDR3 DNA reads TGTGCCAGCACCCCGGACAGGGTGAACACTGAAGCTTTCTTT. The chain links TRBV6-1 to TRBJ1-1; 8 nucleotides agree with TRBD1. This CDR3 is 14 amino acids long. Germline CDR1 reads MNHNS; CDR2 reads SASEGT. V dropped 7 bases and J dropped 0; count of bases not matched to a gene: 4.

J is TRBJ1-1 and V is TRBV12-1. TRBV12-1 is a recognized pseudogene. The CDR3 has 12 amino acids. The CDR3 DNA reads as TGTGCCAGCAGCTTTGCTGCTGCCGAAGCTTTCTTT. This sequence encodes CASSFAAAEAFF.

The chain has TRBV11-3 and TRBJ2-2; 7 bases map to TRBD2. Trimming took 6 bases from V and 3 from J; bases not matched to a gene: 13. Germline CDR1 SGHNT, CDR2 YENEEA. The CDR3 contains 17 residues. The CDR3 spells CASSTPFGGKDTGELFF. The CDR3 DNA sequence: TGTGCCAGCAGTACCCCGTTCGGGGGGAAAGACACCGGGGAGCTGTTTTTT.

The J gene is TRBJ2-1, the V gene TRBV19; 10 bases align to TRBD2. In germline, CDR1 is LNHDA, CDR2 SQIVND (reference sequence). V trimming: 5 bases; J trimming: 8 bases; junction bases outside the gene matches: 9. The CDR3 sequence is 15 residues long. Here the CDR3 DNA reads TGTGCCAGTAGTTCAAGCGGGAGGGCCTTGGATGAGCAGTTCTTC. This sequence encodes CASSSSGRALDEQFF. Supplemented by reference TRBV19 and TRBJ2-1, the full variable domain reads DGGITQSPKYLFRKEGQNVTLSCEQNLNHDAMYWYRQDPGQGLRLIYYSQIVNDFQKGDIAEGYSVSREKKESFPLTVTSAQKNPTAFYLCASSSSGRALDEQFFGPGTRLTVL.

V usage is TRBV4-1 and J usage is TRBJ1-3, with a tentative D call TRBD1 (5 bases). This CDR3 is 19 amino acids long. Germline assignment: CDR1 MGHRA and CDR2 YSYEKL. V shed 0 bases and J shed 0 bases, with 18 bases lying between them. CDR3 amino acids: CASSQDRLGRRSSGNTIYF. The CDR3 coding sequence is TGCGCCAGCAGCCAAGATCGCTTGGGGCGCCGAAGCTCTGGAAACACCATATATTTT.

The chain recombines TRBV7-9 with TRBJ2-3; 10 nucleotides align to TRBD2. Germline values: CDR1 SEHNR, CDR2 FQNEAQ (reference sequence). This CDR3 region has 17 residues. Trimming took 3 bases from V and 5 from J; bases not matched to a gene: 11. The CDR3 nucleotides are TGTGCCAGCAGCTTCACCCCACTAGCGGGGATGCGAGATACGCAGTATTTT. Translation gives CASSFTPLAGMRDTQYF.

The CDR3 nucleotides read TGTGCCAGCATGAGGGCGGGAGGGATCTCCTACGAGCAGTACTTC. This sequence encodes CASMRAGGISYEQYF. The chain has TRBV28 and TRBJ2-5, with TRBD2 matching 9 bases. The J call may be incorrect, as the DNA end agrees better with TRBJ2-7. Germline CDR1 is MDHEN and CDR2 is SYDVKM. This CDR3 is 15 amino acids long.

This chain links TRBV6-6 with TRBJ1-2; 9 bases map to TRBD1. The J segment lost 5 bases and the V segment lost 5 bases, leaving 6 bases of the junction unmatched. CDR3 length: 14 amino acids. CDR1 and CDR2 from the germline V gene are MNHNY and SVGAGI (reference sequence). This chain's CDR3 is CASSRDRAPYGYTF. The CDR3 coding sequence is TGTGCCAGCAGTCGGGACAGGGCTCCATATGGCTACACCTTC.